The 28 T cell receptor beta chains below come from one sample, sequenced in a study of blood T cell repertoires in COVID-19. Profiling relied on immunoSEQ multiplex PCR, and the TCRdb table lists in-frame clones only, not all of them. Among around 130,000 clones listed, almost 85% were seen once. The material sequenced was peripheral blood. These receptor sequences come from a human donor in a cohort sampled during active COVID-19.

This clone was seen ten or more times. The chain couples TRBV19 to TRBJ1-1; D might be TRBD1 (5 bases). V lost 7 bases and J lost 8, with 17 bases in between. Per germline, CDR1 LNHDA and CDR2 SQIVND (reference sequence). The CDR3 totals 13 residues. For the CDR3, the DNA is TGTGCCAGTACCAAAGCCGGGGGGAGGGAAGCTTTCTTT. Encoded protein: CASTKAGGREAFF.

The gene calls are TRBV9 and TRBJ1-1, with 8 bases matching TRBD1. From germline, CDR1 is SGDLS and CDR2 YYNGEE. The V and J ends lost 4 bases and 4 bases, in that order; junction bases with no gene match: 6. The CDR3 has 14 residues. Here the CDR3 DNA reads TGTGCCAGCAGCCACACAGGGACAGGCACTGAAGCTTTCTTT. As protein: CASSHTGTGTEAFF.

As regards this clone: One junction end disagrees with the germline gene, perhaps due to a read error. The DNA of the CDR3 is TGTGCGAGCAATAGCGAGGACTACGAGCAGTACTTC. The encoded protein is CASNSEDYEQYF. The chain is built from TRBV5-4 and TRBJ2-7; D is possibly TRBD2 (5 bases). Per germline, CDR1 SGHNT and CDR2 YYREEE (reference sequence). This CDR3 region has 12 residues.

CDR3 amino acids: CASSSVPGLDLQFF. CDR3 nucleotide sequence: TGTGCCAGCAGCTCTGTCCCGGGACTAGATTTACAGTTCTTC. This chain links TRBV7-2 with TRBJ2-1; 8 positions match TRBD2. Germline loops: CDR1 SGHTA, CDR2 FQGNSA. CDR3 length: 14 amino acids. The J segment lost 13 bases and the V segment lost 4 bases, leaving 12 bases of the junction unmatched.

The rearrangement joins TRBV3-1 (or the pseudogene TRBV3-2) to TRBJ2-3, with 11 nucleotides matching TRBD2. V lost 1 base, J lost 2 bases, and 2 bases stayed unmatched. Germline V gives CDR1 LGHDT, CDR2 YNNKEL (reference sequence). The CDR3 spans 16 residues. The CDR3 DNA sequence: TGTGCCAGCAGCCAAGCTAGCGGGGGGACCACAGATACGCAGTATTTT. Encoded protein: CASSQASGGTTDTQYF.

The chain uses TRBV6-5 and TRBJ1-2; 10 nucleotides agree with TRBD1. This CDR3 contains 15 residues. CDR1 is MNHEY and CDR2 is SVGAGI in the germline V gene. Trimming took 6 bases from V and 9 from J; bases not matched to a gene: 13. CDR3 coding DNA: TGTGCCAGCAGCTCAGATGGGACAGGGGAGTTGAGCTACACCTTC. The encoded protein is CASSSDGTGELSYTF.

This chain links TRBV5-1 with TRBJ2-7, with D uncertain. CDR3 length: 15 amino acids. The ends were cut back, 4 bases at V and 0 bases at J, with 14 bases in the middle. In germline, CDR1 is SGHRS, CDR2 YFSETQ. CDR3 region: CASSRNDPSSYEQYF. In DNA form, the CDR3 reads TGCGCCAGCAGCAGGAACGACCCTAGCTCCTACGAGCAGTACTTC.

This clone has just one count. This rearrangement joins TRBV7-9 to TRBJ2-1; TRBD2 is a possible D gene (7 bases). V lost 3 bases, J lost 5 bases, and 14 bases lay in between. Germline-derived CDR1 and CDR2 are SEHNR and FQNEAQ (reference sequence). This CDR3 is built from 15 residues. CDR3: CASSFGGGANNEQFF. DNA for the CDR3: TGTGCCAGCAGCTTTGGTGGGGGGGCAAACAATGAGCAGTTCTTC.

The chain has TRBV9 and TRBJ2-3, with D perhaps matching TRBD1 (7 bases). V was shortened by 3 bases and J by 5 bases, with 10 bases between the two germline ends. Germline CDR1 reads SGDLS; CDR2 reads YYNGEE. The CDR3 runs to 13 residues. The CDR3 region is CASSGQGGDTQYF. Written as DNA, the CDR3 is TGTGCCAGCAGCGGTCAGGGGGGAGATACGCAGTATTTT. The variable domain in full, completed from reference TRBV9 and TRBJ2-3, reads DSGVTQTPKHLITATGQRVTLRCSPRSGDLSVYWYQQSLDQGLQFLIQYYNGEERAKGNILERFSAQQFPDLHSELNLSSLELGDSALYFCASSGQGGDTQYFGPGTRLTVL.

In DNA form, the CDR3 reads TGTGCCAGCAGCCAGAGTGCAGGGTCTATCTGGGGCTACACCTTC. Translating gives CASSQSAGSIWGYTF. The chain uses TRBV14 and TRBJ1-2, with D perhaps matching TRBD1 (5 bases). V lost 3 bases to trimming and J lost 8 bases, with 19 bases between them. The CDR3 is 15 residues long. CDR1 and CDR2 (germline): SGHDN, FVKESK.

The gene calls are TRBV30 and TRBJ1-1; D is unclear. Germline CDR1 and CDR2: GTSNPN and SVGIG (reference sequence). Trimming cost V 4 bases and J 7 bases, with 16 bases left between them. This CDR3 comprises 13 residues. The CDR3 loop is CAWNLESVYEAFF. The DNA of the CDR3 is TGTGCCTGGAATCTTGAGAGCGTCTATGAAGCTTTCTTT.

The V and J genes are TRBV5-4 and TRBJ2-7; the D gene is possibly TRBD2 (5 bases). CDR1 is SGHNT and CDR2 is YYREEE in the germline V gene (reference sequence). This CDR3 contains 12 residues. Trimming pared 0 bases from V and 9 bases from J, leaving 10 bases between. The CDR3 region is CASSLAGGGQYF. The CDR3 nucleotides read TGTGCCAGCAGCTTGGCCGGAGGCGGGCAGTACTTC. The entire variable domain, with the rest obtained from reference TRBV5-4 and TRBJ2-7, is as follows: ETGVTQSPTHLIKTRGQQVTLRCSSQSGHNTVSWYQQALGQGPQFIFQYYREEENGRGNFPPRFSGLQFPNYSSELNVNALELDDSALYLCASSLAGGGQYFGPGTRLTVT.

The chain is built from TRBV18 and TRBJ2-7; possibly TRBD1 for D (6 bases). The length of the CDR3 is 14 residues. Between the trimmed V and J ends, which lost 3 bases and 7 bases, there was a span of 16 bases. Looked up from germline, CDR1 is KGHSH and CDR2 is LQKENI. CDR3 amino acids: CASSPTGTSGEQYF. The CDR3 region has the DNA TGTGCCAGCTCACCTACTGGGACATCTGGTGAGCAGTACTTC.

The chain links TRBV6-5 to TRBJ1-4; unclear D gene. Between the trimmed V and J ends, which lost 2 bases and 7 bases, there was a span of 11 bases. The germline V gene encodes CDR1 MNHEY and CDR2 SVGAGI. The CDR3 length is 14 residues. The CDR3 nucleotides are TGTGCCAGCAGTTACCGGGCCGAGGGTGAAAAACTGTTTTTT. Translation gives CASSYRAEGEKLFF.

The CDR3 DNA sequence: TGTGCCAGCAGCCCAGATCGTAGCAATCAGCCCCAGCATTTT. This translates into CASSPDRSNQPQHF. The chain couples TRBV7-8 to TRBJ1-5, with no clear D. V gave up 5 bases and J gave up 0 bases, with 8 bases separating them. The CDR3 runs to 14 residues. Germline V gives CDR1 SGHVS, CDR2 FQNEAQ.

The table lists this clone with a count of one. The J gene is TRBJ2-1, the V gene TRBV27; 7 positions agree with TRBD1. The germline V gene encodes CDR1 MNHEY and CDR2 SMNVEV (reference sequence). V trimming: 2 bases; J trimming: 1 base; junction bases outside the gene matches: 8. There are 17 residues in the CDR3. The CDR3 protein is CASSLLGSRGSYNEQFF. Here the CDR3 DNA reads TGTGCCAGCAGTTTACTGGGGAGCAGGGGGTCCTACAATGAGCAGTTCTTC.

V gene TRBV3-1 (or the pseudogene TRBV3-2) combines with J gene TRBJ1-2; TRBD1 matches 7 bases. Germline values: CDR1 LGHDT, CDR2 YNNKEL (reference sequence). The length of the CDR3 is 14 residues. Trimming removed 4 bases from V and 4 bases from J; junction bases left unmatched: 6. For the CDR3, the DNA is TGTGCCAGCAGCCCACAGGGGCTGAGCTATGGCTACACCTTC. This codes for CASSPQGLSYGYTF.

This chain connects TRBV5-1 to TRBJ1-1; a possible D gene is TRBD1 (5 bases). Trimming removed 4 bases at V and 4 bases at J, with 14 bases between. Germline values: CDR1 SGHRS, CDR2 YFSETQ. The CDR3 loop spans 14 amino acids. CDR3 residues: CASSVEGAATEAFF. The CDR3 DNA sequence: TGCGCCAGCAGCGTGGAAGGGGCGGCCACTGAAGCTTTCTTT. The full variable domain, with the rest looked up from reference TRBV5-1 and TRBJ1-1, is KAGVTQTPRYLIKTRGQQVTLSCSPISGHRSVSWYQQTPGQGLQFLFEYFSETQRNKGNFPGRFSGRQFSNSRSEMNVSTLELGDSALYLCASSVEGAATEAFFGQGTRLTVV.

This rearrangement joins TRBV3-1 (or the pseudogene TRBV3-2) to TRBJ1-1; possibly TRBD1 for D (5 bases). Germline V gene data show CDR1 as LGHDT and CDR2 as YNNKEL (reference sequence). The CDR3 sequence is 13 residues long. Trimming cost V 4 bases and J 4 bases, with 10 bases left between them. CDR3 protein: CASSPGGGTEAFF. In DNA, the CDR3 is TGTGCCAGCAGCCCCGGGGGGGGCACTGAAGCTTTCTTT.

The genes are TRBV9 and TRBJ2-5; TRBD2 matches 10 bases. The J segment lost 2 bases and the V segment lost 0 bases, leaving 7 bases of the junction unmatched. Germline CDR1 reads SGDLS; CDR2 reads YYNGEE. This CDR3 has 17 residues. Written as DNA, the CDR3 is TGTGCCAGCAGCGTAGACCCACTAGCGGGGTTACAAGAGACCCAGTACTTC. It specifies CASSVDPLAGLQETQYF.

The rearrangement links TRBV14 to TRBJ2-5, with 11 bases lining up with TRBD2. This CDR3 spans 17 amino acids. CDR1 is SGHDN and CDR2 is FVKESK in the germline V gene. V lost 4 bases to trimming and J lost 1 base; unmatched junction nucleotides: 8. CDR3 amino acids: CASSRLLAGGLQETQYF. CDR3 DNA: TGTGCCAGCAGCCGCCTTCTAGCGGGGGGACTCCAAGAGACCCAGTACTTC.

In DNA, the CDR3 is TGTGCCAGCAGTTACGGGCGGACAACGGGTTATGGCTACACCTTC. The encoded protein is CASSYGRTTGYGYTF. The rearrangement uses TRBV6-5 and TRBJ1-2; perhaps TRBD1 as D (5 bases). Trimming took off 2 bases at V and 5 bases at J, with 15 bases between the two ends. The CDR3 runs to 15 residues. Germline assignment: CDR1 MNHEY and CDR2 SVGAGI.

This clone was found a few times. The V call is TRBV5-1, the J call TRBJ1-1, with D perhaps matching TRBD1 (5 bases). Germline CDR1 is SGHRS and CDR2 is YFSETQ. CDR3 length equals 15 residues. V was trimmed by 0 bases and J by 0 bases, leaving 9 bases between them. The CDR3 DNA follows: TGCGCCAGCAGCTTGGATGGGGCAATGAACACTGAAGCTTTCTTT. Translation: CASSLDGAMNTEAFF.

V and J are TRBV3-1 (or the pseudogene TRBV3-2) and TRBJ2-1, with D possibly being TRBD2 (6 bases). CDR1 LGHDT and CDR2 YNNKEL come from the germline V gene (reference sequence). Trimming took off 1 base at V and 9 bases at J, with 10 bases between the two ends. The CDR3 is 13 residues long. In nucleotides, the CDR3 is TGTGCCAGCAGCCAAGTGGGAGGCACTGAGCAGTTCTTC. It specifies CASSQVGGTEQFF.

This clone has only a few counts. V usage is TRBV18 and J usage is TRBJ1-5; 9 nucleotides line up with TRBD1. J gave up 4 bases and V 1 base, and 2 bases lay outside the gene matches. Germline V lookup: CDR1 KGHSH, CDR2 LQKENI. This CDR3 region has 15 residues. The CDR3 sequence: CASSPRTGANQPQHF. CDR3 bases: TGTGCCAGCTCACCACGGACAGGGGCTAATCAGCCCCAGCATTTT.

The chain has TRBV29-1 and TRBJ1-2, with TRBD1 matching 9 bases. Trimming at V came to 4 bases and at J to 4 bases, leaving 10 bases not matched to a gene. From germline, CDR1 is SQVTM and CDR2 ANQGSEA. The CDR3 has 15 amino acids. CDR3 sequence (DNA): TGCAGCGTTGGAACAGGGGGCGGCCTGGGCTATGGCTACACCTTC. Its protein is CSVGTGGGLGYGYTF.

CDR3 region: CASSYFRTNTEAFF. The CDR3 DNA reads as TGTGCCAGCAGTTACTTCAGGACTAACACTGAAGCTTTCTTT. V is TRBV6-6 and J is TRBJ1-1; D gene unclear. With 1 base removed from V and 2 bases from J, the gap between germline ends came to 8 bases. The CDR3 is 14 amino acids. Germline CDR1 is MNHNY and CDR2 is SVGAGI (reference sequence).

The chain combines TRBV19 with TRBJ1-4; tentative D call: TRBD1 (6 bases). CDR1 is LNHDA and CDR2 is SQIVND in the germline V gene (reference sequence). The CDR3 runs 14 residues. V was cut by 4 bases and J by 8 bases, with 14 bases left in between. This chain's CDR3 is CASSNRADGEKLFF. The CDR3 nucleotides are TGTGCCAGTAGTAACAGGGCCGACGGGGAAAAACTGTTTTTT.